The clone carrying this TCR beta chain has just a few counts. Its antigen is not known. Since it is a stray read in a library aimed at alpha chains, this beta chain has a size that is not meaningful. This sample is drawn from a study of spatial heterogeneity in lung cancer. The CDR3 runs to 14 residues. The junction had 8 bases not matched to a gene; V was cut back by 6 bases and J by 3 bases. CDR1 is SGHTA, CDR2 FQGNSA, per germline. Time point noted: sample taken at primary tumor resection. TCRdb used MiXCR to reprocess the 5' RACE reads, holding one entry per CDR3 protein. This sample has about 16,000 distinct CDR3 sequences, with approximately 7% found just once. General study results and limits: Tracking of tumor mutation counts was seen in expanded intratumoral alpha and beta TCR counts. Nonsynonymous mutation counts, ubiquitous and regional, were tracked by the respective counts of ubiquitous and regional expanded TCRs.

The specimen comprised lung tumor tissue, sampled at surgery. The V call is TRBV7-2, the J call TRBJ2-7; 7 bases line up with TRBD1. This receptor was taken from a female donor with early-stage non-small cell lung cancer. CDR3 protein: CASRPRNRGYEQYF. CDR3 sequence (DNA): TGTGCCAGCAGACCCCGAAACAGGGGCTACGAGCAGTACTTC.